A single sample is the source of the 24 T cell receptor beta chains below, sequenced in a study of T cells after yellow fever vaccination. Using its own MiXCR run on the 5' RACE reads, TCRdb lists one record per CDR3 protein. The table lists about 73,000 distinct CDR3 sequences, 7.5% to 9% of them singletons. The specimen comprised CD8+ T cells sorted from PBMCs, sampled on the day of the yellow fever booster vaccination. These receptors originate from a man aged 25 to 40 who received the YFV17D yellow fever vaccine.

The chain carries TRBV11-1 and TRBJ2-1; 9 bases align to TRBD2. V dropped 1 base and J dropped 0; count of bases not matched to a gene: 7. Germline V CDR1 and CDR2: SGHAT, FQDESV (reference sequence). The CDR3 totals 18 residues. DNA for the CDR3: TGTGCCAGCAGCTTAGGGACTAGCGATTTGGGCTCCTACAATGAGCAGTTCTTC. This translates into CASSLGTSDLGSYNEQFF.

This clonotype was seen repeatedly, ten times or more. The chain uses TRBV4-3 and TRBJ2-7; weak D call: TRBD1 (6 bases). Trimming took 0 bases from V and 3 from J, leaving 15 bases between them. Germline V gene sequence: CDR1 LGHNA, CDR2 YSLEER. The CDR3 is 16 amino acids. CDR3 sequence (DNA): TGCGCCAGCAGCCAAGATGAGACAGGTCTGGGCTACGAGCAGTACTTC. Translating gives CASSQDETGLGYEQYF.

The chain couples TRBV7-9 to TRBJ2-5; tentatively, D is TRBD1 (5 bases). The CDR3 is 12 amino acids. Germline CDR1 is SEHNR and CDR2 is FQNEAQ (reference sequence). V lost 7 bases to trimming and J lost 9 bases, with 15 bases between them. This CDR3 is CASTQGLRPQYF. The DNA of the CDR3 is TGTGCCAGCACCCAGGGCCTGAGGCCCCAGTACTTC.

This clonotype showed up many times. The chain uses TRBV24-1 and TRBJ2-1, with 7 bases that match TRBD1. The CDR3 extends over 15 amino acids. The V gene's germline CDR1 is KGHDR and CDR2 SFDVKD. V dropped 4 bases and J dropped 5; count of bases not matched to a gene: 7. CDR3 region: CATSDPDTGDNEQFF. DNA of the CDR3: TGTGCCACCAGTGACCCTGATACAGGGGACAATGAGCAGTTCTTC.

This clonotype was seen only a few times. The chain joins TRBV14 to TRBJ2-2; 10 bases line up with TRBD2. V trimming: 1 base; J trimming: 2 bases; junction bases outside the gene matches: 10. This CDR3 region has 19 residues. The V gene's germline CDR1 is SGHDN and CDR2 FVKESK. CDR3 DNA sequence: TGTGCCAGCAGCCAAGGGCCTGGGACTAGCGTTTTTAACACCGGGGAGCTGTTTTTT. This codes for CASSQGPGTSVFNTGELFF. The full variable domain, its missing parts supplied by reference TRBV14 and TRBJ2-2, is EAGVTQFPSHSVIEKGQTVTLRCDPISGHDNLYWYRRVMGKEIKFLLHFVKESKQDESGMPNNRFLAERTGGTYSTLKVQPAELEDSGVYFCASSQGPGTSVFNTGELFFGEGSRLTVL.

This clonotype appeared a few times. This rearrangement joins TRBV7-9 to TRBJ2-1; TRBD2 matches 7 bases. This CDR3 is built from 16 residues. Germline V gene lookup returns CDR1 SEHNR and CDR2 FQNEAQ (reference sequence). J gave up 0 bases and V 5 bases, and 7 bases lay outside the gene matches. CDR3 DNA sequence: TGTGCCAGCAGCCTGGGGGGGGGACCCTCCTACAATGAGCAGTTCTTC. It encodes CASSLGGGPSYNEQFF.

This clonotype was seen only a few times. V gene TRBV28 combines with J gene TRBJ2-7; 9 bases line up with TRBD2. The CDR3 is 13 residues long. CDR1 is MDHEN, CDR2 SYDVKM, per germline. V was clipped by 5 bases and J by 3 bases; unmatched bases: 2. The CDR3 loop reads CASSVAGDYEQYF. The CDR3 DNA sequence: TGTGCCAGCAGTGTAGCGGGGGACTACGAGCAGTACTTC.

The table lists this clonotype with a few counts. The chain uses TRBV12-3 or TRBV12-4 and TRBJ2-7, with a weak D call TRBD1 (5 bases). The V gene lost 4 bases and the J gene lost 3 bases, with 16 bases spanning the gap. CDR3 length: 15 amino acids. CDR3 amino acids: CASSSSSRQYYEQYF. For the CDR3, the DNA is TGTGCCAGCAGTTCCTCCTCGAGACAGTACTACGAGCAGTACTTC.

At least ten counts were recorded for this clonotype. This chain uses TRBV3-1 with TRBJ2-1; D possibly uses TRBD1 or TRBD2 (5 bases each). Germline V lookup: CDR1 LGHDT, CDR2 YNNKEL (reference sequence). V lost 5 bases and J lost 7, with 12 bases in between. The CDR3 sequence is 13 residues long. The CDR3 sequence: CASSEGPQNEQFF. The CDR3 DNA is TGTGCCAGCAGCGAGGGACCTCAAAATGAGCAGTTCTTC.

This clonotype was recorded many times. The genes are TRBV20-1 and TRBJ2-1; 11 bases align to TRBD2. The CDR3 is 16 residues long. Germline CDR1 and CDR2: DFQATT and SNEGSKA (reference sequence). V lost 0 bases to trimming and J lost 4 bases; unmatched junction nucleotides: 5. The CDR3 nucleotides read TGCAGTGCTAGAGAGGTCGCTAGCGGGAGGTACAATGAGCAGTTCTTC. Translating gives CSAREVASGRYNEQFF.

This clonotype appeared a few times. The chain uses TRBV19 and TRBJ2-4, with TRBD2 matching over 11 bases. After removal of 8 bases from V and 8 bases from J, the junction contained 8 bases not matched to a gene. Germline assignment: CDR1 LNHDA and CDR2 SQIVND (reference sequence). This CDR3 has 14 amino acids. In DNA, the CDR3 is TGTGCCAGTGGCCGTAGCGGGAGGGTGGACATTCAGTACTTC. Protein sequence: CASGRSGRVDIQYF.

In its sample, this clonotype was seen many times. This chain uses TRBV27 with TRBJ2-7; D perhaps matches TRBD1 (6 bases). CDR3 length: 13 residues. Germline CDR1 MNHEY, CDR2 SMNVEV (reference sequence). Trimming took off 5 bases at V and 3 bases at J, with 11 bases between the two ends. This CDR3 is CASSRTGIYEQYF. The CDR3 coding sequence is TGTGCCAGCAGTCGAACAGGGATCTACGAGCAGTACTTC.

The J gene is TRBJ2-7, the V gene TRBV3-1; D is undetermined. Trimming stripped 1 base from V and 3 bases from J, with 10 bases between. The CDR3 loop spans 14 amino acids. Per germline, CDR1 LGHDT and CDR2 YNNKEL (reference sequence). In DNA, the CDR3 is TGTGCCAGCAGCCAAGTCCACAGACTCTACGAGCAGTACTTC. Amino acid sequence: CASSQVHRLYEQYF.

V is TRBV20-1 and J is TRBJ2-1, with 10 bases fitting TRBD2. The CDR3 is 14 amino acids. J lost 3 bases, V lost 5 bases, and 4 bases had no gene match. Germline V CDR1 and CDR2: DFQATT, SNEGSKA (reference sequence). This chain's CDR3 is CSAQLAGDYNEQFF. CDR3 bases: TGCAGTGCTCAGCTAGCGGGAGACTACAATGAGCAGTTCTTC.

The V and J genes are TRBV2 and TRBJ2-7, with a weak D call TRBD2 (5 bases). Trimming stripped 8 bases from V and 4 bases from J, with 15 bases between. The CDR3 is 13 amino acids. Germline assignment: CDR1 SNHLY and CDR2 FYNNEI. This chain's CDR3 is CASEGRAPYEQYF. The CDR3 coding sequence is TGTGCCAGCGAGGGCCGCGCGCCGTACGAGCAGTACTTC.

This clonotype showed up just a few times. The V call is TRBV25-1, the J call TRBJ2-6; unclear D gene. CDR3 length equals 16 residues. From germline, CDR1 is MGHDK and CDR2 SYGVNS. V was pared by 1 base and J by 0 bases, with 7 bases between. The CDR3 here is CASSEFTSSGANVLTF. DNA of the CDR3: TGTGCCAGCAGTGAATTTACAAGCTCTGGGGCCAACGTCCTGACTTTC.

This clonotype was seen repeatedly, ten times or more. V gene TRBV5-1 combines with J gene TRBJ2-3; 13 bases are a match to TRBD2. This CDR3 spans 16 amino acids. Looked up from germline, CDR1 is SGHRS and CDR2 is YFSETQ. V dropped 3 bases and J dropped 5; count of bases not matched to a gene: 6. The CDR3 DNA reads TGCGCCAGCAGCTCAATTGGACTAGCGGGAGAAGATACGCAGTATTTT. Its translation: CASSSIGLAGEDTQYF.

This clonotype was seen a few times. This chain joins TRBV9 and TRBJ1-4; perhaps TRBD1 as D (5 bases). Trimming removed 2 bases at V and 5 bases at J, with 10 bases between. The CDR3 consists of 14 residues. The V gene's germline CDR1 is SGDLS and CDR2 YYNGEE. The CDR3 region is CASSVAGANEKLFF. Written as DNA, the CDR3 is TGTGCCAGCAGCGTTGCCGGGGCCAATGAAAAACTGTTTTTT. The variable domain in full, completed from reference TRBV9 and TRBJ1-4, reads DSGVTQTPKHLITATGQRVTLRCSPRSGDLSVYWYQQSLDQGLQFLIQYYNGEERAKGNILERFSAQQFPDLHSELNLSSLELGDSALYFCASSVAGANEKLFFGSGTQLSVL.

This clonotype was counted many times. This sequence joins TRBV7-9 and TRBJ2-1; 11 positions match TRBD2. This CDR3 has 15 residues. Germline V CDR1 and CDR2: SEHNR, FQNEAQ (reference sequence). V lost 5 bases to trimming and J lost 7 bases; unmatched junction nucleotides: 7. CDR3 coding DNA: TGTGCCAGCAGCACCGGGACTAGCGGTGTGAATGAGCAGTTCTTC. Its protein product is CASSTGTSGVNEQFF.

This clonotype was seen at least ten times. This sequence joins TRBV12-3 or TRBV12-4 and TRBJ2-5; 11 nucleotides line up with TRBD2. The J segment lost 6 bases and the V segment lost 4 bases, leaving 1 base of the junction unmatched. This CDR3 has 13 amino acids. The CDR3 nucleotides read TGTGCCAGCAGTTCTAGCGGGAGGCAGACCCAGTACTTC. Residues: CASSSSGRQTQYF.

This clonotype was detected a few times. This sequence joins TRBV15 and TRBJ2-1; 9 bases match TRBD2. The CDR3 spans 14 residues. The junction had 5 bases not matched to a gene; V was cut back by 3 bases and J by 8 bases. Looked up from germline, CDR1 is LNHNV and CDR2 is YYDKDF (reference sequence). CDR3 residues: CATSSSGSSHEQFF. The CDR3, as DNA: TGTGCCACCAGCAGTAGCGGGAGCTCCCATGAGCAGTTCTTC.

The CDR3 protein is CSVSPPEDTQYF. CDR3 DNA: TGCAGTGTCTCGCCGCCCGAAGATACGCAGTATTTT. The chain links TRBV20-1 to TRBJ2-3; the D is unclear. The CDR3 sequence is 12 residues long. V lost 7 bases, J lost 5 bases, and 13 bases lay in between. Germline values: CDR1 DFQATT, CDR2 SNEGSKA (reference sequence).

This clonotype was seen repeatedly, ten times or more. V is TRBV20-1 and J is TRBJ2-7; D is uncertain. The germline gives CDR1 DFQATT, CDR2 SNEGSKA (reference sequence). V was shortened by 3 bases and J by 6 bases, with 12 bases between the two germline ends. The CDR3 sequence is 12 residues long. The CDR3, as DNA: TGCAGTGCTAGCGGTTCAGGTTTCGAGCAGTACTTC. This gives the protein CSASGSGFEQYF.

The J gene is TRBJ2-7, the V gene TRBV7-2, with D maybe TRBD1 (5 bases). Trimming shortened V by 4 bases and J by 4 bases, and 17 bases separated the two germline ends. CDR3 size: 15 residues. Germline lookup yields CDR1 SGHTA and CDR2 FQGNSA. CDR3 loop: CASSSYQAPGYEQYF. Written as DNA, the CDR3 is TGTGCCAGCAGCTCCTACCAGGCACCAGGGTACGAGCAGTACTTC.